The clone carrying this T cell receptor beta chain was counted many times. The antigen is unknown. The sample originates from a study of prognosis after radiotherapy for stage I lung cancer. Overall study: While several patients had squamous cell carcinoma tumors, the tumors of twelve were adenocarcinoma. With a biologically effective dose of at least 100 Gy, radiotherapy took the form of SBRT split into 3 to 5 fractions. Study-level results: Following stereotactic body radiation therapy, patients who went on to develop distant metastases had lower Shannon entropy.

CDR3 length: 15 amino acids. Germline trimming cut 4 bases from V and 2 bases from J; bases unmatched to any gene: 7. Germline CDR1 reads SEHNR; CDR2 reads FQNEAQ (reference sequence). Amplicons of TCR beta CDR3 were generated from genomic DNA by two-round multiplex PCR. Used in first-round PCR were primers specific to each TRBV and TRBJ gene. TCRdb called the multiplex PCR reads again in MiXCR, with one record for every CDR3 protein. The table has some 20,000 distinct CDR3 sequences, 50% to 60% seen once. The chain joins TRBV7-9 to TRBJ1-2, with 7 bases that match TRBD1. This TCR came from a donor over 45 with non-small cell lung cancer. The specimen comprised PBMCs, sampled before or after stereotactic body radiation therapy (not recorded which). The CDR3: CASSSPGQENYGYTF. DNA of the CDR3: TGTGCCAGCAGCTCCCCCGGACAGGAAAACTATGGCTACACCTTC.